This T cell receptor (beta chain) derives from a study of OX40 agonist ivuxolimab in advanced cancers. About the investigation overall: The costimulatory receptor OX40 (CD134) was targeted by ivuxolimab, a fully human IgG2 agonistic monoclonal antibody. Intravenous ivuxolimab was administered to patients every 2 weeks at six dose levels: 0.01, 0.1, 0.3, 1.5, 3 and 10 mg/kg. Among the approximately 54 dose-escalation patients, approximately 20 had hepatocellular carcinoma, roughly 15 melanoma, 9 renal cell carcinoma and 9 head and neck cancer. In the dose-escalation cohort, around four fifths of patients were male, and the mean age was approximately 60 years, with a range of roughly 23 to 85. Prior anti-PD-1, anti-PD-L1 or anti-CTLA-4 therapy was permitted, and 30% to 50% of dose-escalation patients had received checkpoint inhibitors. Three dose-escalation patients achieved partial responses, one with hepatocellular carcinoma and two with cutaneous melanoma. Peripheral TCRbeta sequencing was intended to test whether TCR sequence diversity was altered and clonal T-cell expansion was caused by ivuxolimab. The paper covers the monotherapy dose-escalation part of the phase I ivuxolimab trial, which included N ≈ 52 patients. Findings and caveats that apply to the study as a whole: Partial responders in the 0.1-3.0 mg/kg groups had among the lowest normalized peripheral clonal expansion, especially among CD8+ T cells. Low levels of normalized T-cell clonal expansion were also seen in some patients who did not respond. Which antigens the clonally expanded peripheral T cells were specific for was not determined. After ivuxolimab, CD8+ T cells had more expanded clones than CD4+ T cells on average. At doses of 0.1 to 3.0 mg/kg, clonal expansion of both CD4+ and CD8+ blood T cells was observed from baseline to week 6.

Taking its sample share into account, this clone is medium-sized (0.01 to 0.1%). Its antigen is currently not known. No qualities accompany the bases; no much larger clone lies one base away. Genomic DNA was isolated from the sorted cells so that the TCRbeta CDR3 region could be sequenced. The immunoSEQ Assay was used for sequencing of TCRbeta CDR3 regions. The table was pulled from immuneACCESS by TCRdb, which kept in-frame rearrangements only. Such tables lose some clones; where checked, under half of the loss comes from unresolved V genes, and the rest has no known cause. This sample is represented by some 50,000 clones; roughly 80% of them were singletons. In total, the top ten clones hold around 4.6% of the sample. Patients with a history of autoimmune disease or receiving systemic immunosuppression were excluded from the trial. Peripheral blood for TCR sequencing was collected from all dose cohorts at baseline, on cycle 4 day 1, and on cycle 7 day 1. Samples were obtained from an open-label, multicenter, first-in-human phase I dose-escalation trial of ivuxolimab. Adults with locally advanced or metastatic melanoma, renal cell carcinoma, hepatocellular carcinoma or head and neck squamous cell carcinoma were enrolled in the trial. CD4+ and CD8+ T cells were sorted separately from peripheral blood before TCR sequencing.

As encoded in the germline V gene, CDR1 is ENHRY while CDR2 is SYGVKD. The CDR3 contains 14 residues, cysteine and phenylalanine counted. The only DNA kept is the CDR3, 42 bases in frame from the first base. For this chain, trimming is 5 bases at the V end and 0 bases at the J end, and the number of junction bases without a gene match is 3. This receptor chain uses TRBV10-3 and TRBJ1-1, with 7 bases matching TRBD1. The receptor was isolated from an adult with an advanced solid tumor such as melanoma, head and neck, liver or kidney cancer. The sequencing used CD4+ or CD8+ T cells sorted from blood, collected in a trial of the OX40 agonist ivuxolimab. The DNA is TGTGCCATCAGTTTGACAGGGCTGAACACTGAAGCTTTCTTT. Its translation is CAISLTGLNTEAFF.